The rows below give T cell receptor beta chains drawn from one sample of a study of T-cell reconstitution after alpha-beta-depleted transplantation in children. Via MiXCR, TCRdb re-called the PCR reads, giving one row per CDR3 protein. The sample lists about 610,000 distinct CDR3 sequences; approximately 30% were seen once. Sequenced material: PBMCs, taken before TCRalphabeta/CD19-depleted stem cell transplant. Every receptor here comes from a boy in the first two years of life with Wiskott-Aldrich syndrome, due to receive a stem cell transplant. Each CDR3 is given with its conserved first and last residue. The order of the fields is clone size, D gene, J gene, V gene, CDR3 protein, CDR3 DNA. D genes are given only for firm matches. Some rows have no size entry. The others give once, few or many, or a class for an expanded clone.

size: -; D: -; J: TRBJ2-2; V: TRBV30; CDR3: CAWSRLMTGELFF; DNA: TGTGCCTGGAGTCGCCTGATGACCGGGGAGCTGTTTTTT
size: -; D: TRBD2; J: TRBJ2-1; V: TRBV28; CDR3: CASSLYGTSGRSDEQFF; DNA: TGTGCCAGCAGTTTATACGGGACTAGCGGGAGGTCGGATGAGCAGTTCTTC
size: -; D: -; J: TRBJ2-1; V: TRBV12-3/TRBV12-4; CDR3: CASSIRLVSWWDEQFF; DNA: TGTGCCAGCAGCATACGACTAGTTTCTTGGTGGGATGAGCAGTTCTTC
size: few; D: -; J: TRBJ2-2; V: TRBV6-1; CDR3: CASSEAGHILRTGELFF; DNA: TGTGCCAGCAGTGAAGCCGGACATATATTACGGACCGGGGAGCTGTTTTTT
size: few; D: TRBD1; J: TRBJ1-1; V: TRBV12-3/TRBV12-4; CDR3: CASSSTGGVTEAFF; DNA: TGTGCCAGCAGTAGTACAGGGGGCGTCACTGAAGCTTTCTTT
size: few; D: TRBD1; J: TRBJ2-2; V: TRBV20-1; CDR3: CSARGQGTGELFF; DNA: TGCAGTGCTAGAGGACAGGGGACCGGGGAGCTGTTTTTT
size: few; D: TRBD2; J: TRBJ2-3; V: TRBV10-3; CDR3: CAISDPLREGVDTQYF; DNA: TGTGCCATCAGTGACCCTCTACGGGAGGGGGTAGATACGCAGTATTTT
size: -; D: TRBD1; J: TRBJ1-1; V: TRBV11-2; CDR3: CASSLNRLVRGGMNTEAFF; DNA: TGTGCCAGCAGCTTAAATAGGTTGGTCAGGGGGGGAATGAACACTGAAGCTTTCTTT
size: few; D: -; J: TRBJ1-1; V: TRBV6-5; CDR3: CASIQDTEAFF; DNA: TGTGCCAGCATCCAGGACACTGAAGCTTTCTTT
size: -; D: -; J: TRBJ2-1; V: TRBV12-3/TRBV12-4; CDR3: CASSFRGVSHNEQFF; DNA: TGTGCCAGCAGTTTTAGGGGGGTCTCACACAATGAGCAGTTCTTC
size: few; D: -; J: TRBJ2-6; V: TRBV5-1; CDR3: CASSSVTGPGANVLTF; DNA: TGCGCCAGCAGCTCCGTTACAGGGCCTGGGGCCAACGTCCTGACTTTC
size: -; D: TRBD2; J: TRBJ2-7; V: TRBV7-9; CDR3: CASSPGRTSGSEQYF; DNA: TGTGCCAGCAGCCCGGGCCGGACTAGCGGGTCGGAGCAGTACTTC
size: few; D: -; J: TRBJ2-5; V: TRBV12-3/TRBV12-4; CDR3: CASSRMKTQYF; DNA: TGTGCCAGCAGTCGTATGAAGACCCAGTACTTC
size: few; D: TRBD1; J: TRBJ1-5; V: TRBV5-1; CDR3: CASSWDSTNQPQHF; DNA: TGCGCCAGCAGCTGGGACAGTACCAATCAGCCCCAGCATTTT
size: once; D: -; J: TRBJ2-5; V: TRBV2; CDR3: CASSVGVRETQYF; DNA: TGTGCCAGCAGTGTAGGGGTACGAGAGACCCAGTACTTC
size: few; D: TRBD1; J: TRBJ1-1; V: TRBV11-3; CDR3: CASSLGTGEAFF; DNA: TGTGCCAGCAGCTTGGGGACAGGCGAAGCTTTCTTT
size: few; D: -; J: TRBJ2-6; V: TRBV14; CDR3: CASSQEISFGANVLTF; DNA: TGTGCCAGCAGCCAAGAAATTTCCTTTGGGGCCAACGTCCTGACTTTC
size: -; D: -; J: TRBJ1-2; V: TRBV28; CDR3: CASSLIGTGYTF; DNA: TGTGCCAGCAGTTTAATAGGAACTGGCTACACCTTC
size: few; D: -; J: TRBJ1-1; V: TRBV28; CDR3: CASSFEVTEAFF; DNA: TGTGCCAGCAGCTTCGAAGTCACTGAAGCTTTCTTT
size: -; D: -; J: TRBJ2-1; V: TRBV9; CDR3: CASSGLLSGQYNEQFF; DNA: TGTGCCAGCAGCGGACTCCTAAGCGGACAATACAATGAGCAGTTCTTC
size: -; D: -; J: TRBJ1-3; V: TRBV12-3/TRBV12-4; CDR3: CASSLTAVSGNTIYF; DNA: TGTGCCAGCAGTTTAACGGCAGTTTCTGGAAACACCATATATTTT
size: -; D: -; J: TRBJ2-5; V: TRBV7-8; CDR3: CANGPQETQYF; DNA: TGTGCCAACGGGCCCCAAGAGACCCAGTACTTC
size: few; D: TRBD1; J: TRBJ1-5; V: TRBV25-1; CDR3: CASSERRTGRGSNQPQHF; DNA: TGTGCCAGCAGTGAGAGACGGACAGGGAGGGGGAGCAATCAGCCCCAGCATTTT
size: -; D: TRBD1; J: TRBJ2-1; V: TRBV5-1; CDR3: CASSLLDRVYNEQFF; DNA: TGCGCCAGCAGCTTGCTCGACAGGGTCTACAATGAGCAGTTCTTC
size: -; D: TRBD2; J: TRBJ2-1; V: TRBV7-2; CDR3: CASSGSVPKNFGLAGDNEQFF; DNA: TGTGCCAGCAGCGGTAGCGTCCCGAAGAACTTTGGACTAGCGGGGGACAATGAGCAGTTCTTC
size: few; D: -; J: TRBJ2-7; V: TRBV7-2; CDR3: CASSRRSGLDYEQYF; DNA: TGTGCCAGCAGCCGCCGGAGTGGCCTTGATTACGAGCAGTACTTC
size: few; D: TRBD2; J: TRBJ2-1; V: TRBV3-1; CDR3: CASSQARDYDNEQFF; DNA: TGTGCCAGCAGCCAAGCCCGGGACTATGACAATGAGCAGTTCTTC
size: once; D: TRBD1; J: TRBJ2-7; V: TRBV29-1; CDR3: CSVGESGGTYEQYF; DNA: TGCAGCGTTGGGGAGTCAGGGGGAACCTACGAGCAGTACTTC
size: -; D: -; J: TRBJ2-2; V: TRBV5-1; CDR3: CASSLAGGRPDRPRELFF; DNA: TGCGCCAGCAGCTTGGCCGGGGGTCGGCCAGACCGACCGCGGGAGCTGTTTTTT
size: few; D: TRBD1; J: TRBJ2-7; V: TRBV7-2; CDR3: CASSLDRGYFYEQYF; DNA: TGTGCCAGCAGCTTAGACAGGGGGTATTTCTACGAGCAGTACTTC
size: -; D: -; J: TRBJ1-1; V: TRBV5-1; CDR3: CASSLIGSGVNTEAFF; DNA: TGCGCCAGCAGCTTAATTGGTAGTGGGGTGAACACTGAAGCTTTCTTT
size: -; D: TRBD2; J: TRBJ2-1; V: TRBV12-3/TRBV12-4; CDR3: CASNPFPLAGYNEQFF; DNA: TGTGCCAGCAATCCTTTCCCTCTAGCGGGGTACAATGAGCAGTTCTTC
size: -; D: -; J: TRBJ1-1; V: TRBV6-5; CDR3: CASSYRVDTEAFF; DNA: TGTGCCAGCAGTTACCGGGTCGACACTGAAGCTTTCTTT
size: -; D: -; J: TRBJ2-1; V: TRBV27; CDR3: CASSRLLGGGPNEQFF; DNA: TGTGCCAGCAGCCGCCTCTTAGGGGGAGGGCCCAATGAGCAGTTCTTC
size: -; D: -; J: TRBJ1-1; V: TRBV5-1; CDR3: CASSAGVNTEAFF; DNA: TGCGCCAGCAGCGCGGGCGTGAACACTGAAGCTTTCTTT
size: -; D: -; J: TRBJ2-7; V: TRBV12-3/TRBV12-4; CDR3: CASSHSKYEQYF; DNA: TGTGCCAGCAGTCACAGCAAGTACGAGCAGTACTTC
size: few; D: -; J: TRBJ2-1; V: TRBV20-1; CDR3: CSAPTQLQQFF; DNA: TGCAGTGCTCCGACCCAATTACAACAGTTCTTC
size: few; D: TRBD2; J: TRBJ2-1; V: TRBV20-1; CDR3: CSASRLADEQFF; DNA: TGCAGTGCTAGTAGGCTAGCGGACGAGCAGTTCTTC
size: -; D: TRBD2; J: TRBJ2-7; V: TRBV10-3; CDR3: CAISVYSGRPQGEQYF; DNA: TGTGCCATCAGTGTCTATAGCGGGAGGCCCCAAGGGGAGCAGTACTTC
size: few; D: -; J: TRBJ1-2; V: TRBV5-1; CDR3: CASSSEVLNYGYTF; DNA: TGCGCCAGCAGCTCGGAGGTTCTTAACTATGGCTACACCTTC
size: -; D: -; J: TRBJ2-1; V: TRBV20-1; CDR3: CSAKRFSYNEQFF; DNA: TGCAGTGCTAAAAGGTTTTCCTACAATGAGCAGTTCTTC
size: -; D: -; J: TRBJ2-7; V: TRBV9; CDR3: CASSVGGGGSYEQYF; DNA: TGTGCCAGCAGCGTAGGTGGCGGTGGGAGCTACGAGCAGTACTTC
size: -; D: -; J: TRBJ2-7; V: TRBV28; CDR3: CASSNSPGEHEQYF; DNA: TGTGCCAGCAGTAACTCACCAGGGGAACACGAGCAGTACTTC
size: few; D: TRBD2; J: TRBJ2-3; V: TRBV5-1; CDR3: CASKWAAGGTDTQYF; DNA: TGCGCCAGCAAGTGGGCAGCGGGAGGAACAGATACGCAGTATTTT